This T cell receptor beta chain was captured by sequencing in a study of cytomegalovirus exposure and HLA in healthy donors. V dropped 3 bases and J dropped 2 bases, with 11 bases sitting between them. The germline gives CDR1 MNHEY, CDR2 SVGAGI. The CDR3 consists of 15 residues. The PCR employed 60 Vbeta primers together with 13 Jbeta primers. Sequenced by immunoSEQ multiplex PCR; TCRdb stores in-frame clones only, minus some. In total, the table holds around 200,000 clones. About this clone itself: Its antigen is as yet unknown.

General study results and limits: In a later analysis, a genetic analysis reported fewer productive-TCR N-insertions in an Asian-associated ancestry cluster than the cohort average. Researchers had no immune exposure information except CMV serostatus available. Later genetic work tied a missense DCLRE1C variant to beta-chain V and J trimming.

Material: PBMCs. This sequence joins TRBV6-5 and TRBJ1-5; D uncertain. The origin of this receptor is a woman in her late teens or twenties in good health and CMV-seropositive. Here the CDR3 reads CASSYSFIGNQPQHF. The CDR3 DNA reads TGTGCCAGCAGTTATTCCTTTATCGGCAATCAGCCCCAGCATTTT.